This T cell receptor (beta chain) is drawn from a study of T cells after yellow fever vaccination. Turning to the study itself: When fractions had low cell numbers, they were prepared with SMART-Seq v4 Ultra Low Input.

Template switching with 5'RACE generated the TCR cDNA and added a universal primer site and UMIs. Using its own MiXCR run on the 5' RACE reads, TCRdb lists one record per CDR3 protein. This repertoire shows hundreds of thousands of distinct CDR3 sequences, roughly an eighth found once; its top ten account for 14% to 15%. The V gene lost 1 base and the J gene lost 1 base, with 7 bases spanning the gap. The germline V gene encodes CDR1 SQVTM and CDR2 ANQGSEA. CDR3 length: 13 amino acids. The rearrangement links TRBV29-1 to TRBJ1-1; D unresolved. Here the sequenced sample was PBMCs, taken on the day of the yellow fever booster vaccination. The receptor's source is a man between 25 and 39 years old who received the YFV17D yellow fever vaccine. CDR3 in amino acids: CSVEGAPNTEAFF. CDR3 bases: TGCAGCGTTGAAGGGGCCCCGAACACTGAAGCTTTCTTT.